This T cell receptor beta chain originates from a study of blood T cell repertoires in COVID-19. About the study: Sites in the United States, Italy and Spain provided acute and convalescent COVID-19 samples. Sources were T cells, B-cell-depleted T cells, or PBMCs; the material itself was cDNA or gDNA.

In the authors' workflow: Reference gene primer amplification in the assay estimated nucleated cell counts. The data were produced by immunoSEQ multiplex PCR, yet TCRdb's version contains in-frame clones alone and is incomplete. D and trimming were read from the DNA, whereas the V and J calls and clone size are those reported in that table. The sample holds approximately 180,000 clones; almost 80% are singletons and the top ten take around 24%. Trimming removed 3 bases from V and 4 bases from J, with 21 bases in between. Looked up from germline, CDR1 is SNHLY and CDR2 is FYNNEI. The CDR3 has 17 amino acids. This clone was recorded once.

The material sequenced was peripheral blood. This chain connects TRBV2 to TRBJ1-2; D ambiguous. This TCR derives from a woman aged 65 to 85 with acute or convalescent COVID-19. Here the CDR3 reads CASSEGTQPGLSYGYTF. The CDR3 DNA reads TGTGCCAGCAGTGAGGGTACTCAGCCGGGATTATCCTATGGCTACACCTTC.